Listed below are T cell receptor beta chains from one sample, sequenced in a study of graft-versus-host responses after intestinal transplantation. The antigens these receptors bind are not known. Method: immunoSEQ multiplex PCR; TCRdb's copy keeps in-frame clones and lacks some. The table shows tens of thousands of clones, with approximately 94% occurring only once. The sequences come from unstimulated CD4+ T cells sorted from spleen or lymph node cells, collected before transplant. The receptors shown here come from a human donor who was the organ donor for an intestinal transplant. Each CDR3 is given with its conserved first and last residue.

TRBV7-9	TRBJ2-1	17	CASSLAPPGQAVFEQFF
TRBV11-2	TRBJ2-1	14	CASRLAGVPNEQFF
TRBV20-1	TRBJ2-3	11	CSASSTDTQYF
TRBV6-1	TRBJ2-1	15	CASSEDGTYRSEQFF
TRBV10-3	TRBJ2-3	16	CAISEGYGTKKDTQYF
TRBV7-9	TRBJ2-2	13	CASSLIAVGELFF
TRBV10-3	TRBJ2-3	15	CAIKPRGAHTDTQYF
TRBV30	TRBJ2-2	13	CAWSAPRTGELFF
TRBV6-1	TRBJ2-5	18	CASIDGRGLAGLQETQYF
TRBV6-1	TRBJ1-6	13	CASSEGANSPLHF
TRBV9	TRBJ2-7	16	CASSAGDLGGRYEQYF
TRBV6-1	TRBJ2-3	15	CASSELGTGLDTQYF
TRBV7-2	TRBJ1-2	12	CASSPPGQGYTF
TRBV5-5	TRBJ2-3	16	CASSPTSLLGTDTQYF
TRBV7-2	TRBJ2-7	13	CASGPLTGGEQYF
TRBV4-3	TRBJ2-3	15	CASSQDRAGSDTQYF
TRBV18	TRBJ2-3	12	CASSLSGDTQYF
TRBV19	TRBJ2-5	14	CASSIGTGGETQYF
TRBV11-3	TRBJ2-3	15	CASRLAGSRADTQYF
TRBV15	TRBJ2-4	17	CATSIISGTLAKNIQYF
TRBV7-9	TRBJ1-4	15	CASSTRARTNEKLFF
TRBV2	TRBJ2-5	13	CASSKGVSGTQYF
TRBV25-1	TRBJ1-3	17	CASSGTRKQVRGNTIYF
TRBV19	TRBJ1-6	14	CATKGQNYNSPLHF
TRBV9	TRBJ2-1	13	CASSPRPHNEQFF
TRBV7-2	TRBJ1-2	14	CASSISGFNYGYTF
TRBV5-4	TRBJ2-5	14	CASSEGGGEETQYF
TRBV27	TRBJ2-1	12	CASSAAYNEQFF
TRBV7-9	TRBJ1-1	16	CASSPPAWGLNTEAFF
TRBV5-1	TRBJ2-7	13	CASPDLRFYEQYF
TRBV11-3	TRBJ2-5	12	CATSSGRETQYF
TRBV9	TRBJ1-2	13	CASSVATGVGYTF
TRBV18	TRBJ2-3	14	CASSPRTRPEAQYF
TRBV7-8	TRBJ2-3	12	CASSSGADTQYF
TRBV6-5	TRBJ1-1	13	CASRRGLLTEAFF
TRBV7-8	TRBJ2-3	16	CASSFAPKGSRDTQYF
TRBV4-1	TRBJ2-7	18	CASSQDLSGKPGSYEQYF
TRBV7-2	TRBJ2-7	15	CASSLHGLAGEVGSF
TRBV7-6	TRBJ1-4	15	CASSLRPGIGEKLFF
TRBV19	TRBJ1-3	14	CASSIVRVRDTIYF
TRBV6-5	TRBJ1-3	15	CASSWTEHGGNTIYF
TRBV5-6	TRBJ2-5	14	CASSSAGAQETQYF
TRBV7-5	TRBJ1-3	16	CARSLQDRPSGNTIYF
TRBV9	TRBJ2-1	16	CASSLGGQALYNEQFF
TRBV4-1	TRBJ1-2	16	CASSLSPGFPENGYTF
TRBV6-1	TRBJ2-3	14	CAAEPLESTDTQYF